What follows are 17 T cell receptor beta chains derived from one specimen sequenced in a study of beta chain features in type 1 diabetes. The authors reverse transcribed all of the isolated RNA, so sequencing captured expressed TCRB transcripts. TCRdb keeps only in-frame clones here, not all; method: immunoSEQ multiplex PCR. The sample consists of approximately 40,000 clones, 50% of them appearing once. Specimen: stem cell memory CD4+ T cells from blood. These receptors originate from a woman aged 25 to 39 in good health.

The V gene is TRBV7-3, the J gene TRBJ2-1; 12 nucleotides match TRBD2. Trimming took 7 bases from V and 15 from J; bases not matched to a gene: 13. Germline-derived CDR1 and CDR2 are SGHTA and FQGTGA. This CDR3 region has 14 residues. CDR3 nucleotide sequence: TGTGCCAGCACCCTACCGGGACTAGCGGGCTCACTGTTCTTC. Amino acid sequence: CASTLPGLAGSLFF. Together with reference TRBV7-3 and TRBJ2-1, the CDR3 gives the full variable domain: GAGVSQTPSNKVTEKGKYVELRCDPISGHTALYWYRQSLGQGPEFLIYFQGTGAADDSGLPNDRFFAVRPEGSVSTLKIQRTERGDSAVYLCASTLPGLAGSLFFGPGTRLTVL.

The rearrangement uses TRBV9 and TRBJ2-7; 9 bases are a match to TRBD2. This CDR3 spans 15 amino acids. Germline-derived CDR1 and CDR2 are SGDLS and YYNGEE. Losses at the gene ends were 0 bases for V and 3 bases for J; bases not matched to a gene: 4. CDR3 in amino acids: CASSVEGSGSYEQYF. The CDR3 bases are TGTGCCAGCAGCGTAGAGGGTAGCGGGAGCTACGAGCAGTACTTC.

Details on this clone: A junction boundary mismatches the germline segment, possibly from a read error. The rearrangement uses TRBV7-7 and TRBJ2-5; a weak D match, TRBD1 (6 bases). The CDR3 runs to 14 residues. Per germline, CDR1 SSHAT and CDR2 FNYEAQ (reference sequence). The chain's CDR3 is CASSDTGFQETQYF. The CDR3 coding sequence is TGTGCTAGCAGCGACACAGGGTTCCAAGAGACCCAGTACTTC.

The chain carries TRBV18 and TRBJ1-1; D is undetermined. The V and J ends lost 3 bases and 0 bases respectively, with 20 bases between them. CDR1 is KGHSH, CDR2 LQKENI, per germline. This CDR3 is 18 amino acids long. The CDR3 region has the DNA TGTGCCAGCTCACCGGGAGGACGGTGGAATAGGGTGAACACTGAAGCTTTCTTT. Amino acid sequence: CASSPGGRWNRVNTEAFF.

A few counts support this clone. The chain is built from TRBV4-3 and TRBJ2-5, with 8 bases lining up with TRBD2. Germline-derived CDR1 and CDR2 are LGHNA and YSLEER. Trimming cost V 0 bases and J 5 bases; bases outside gene matches: 8. This CDR3 has 16 residues. CDR3 residues: CASSQDGTRQVETQYF. The CDR3 DNA sequence: TGCGCCAGCAGCCAAGATGGGACTAGGCAGGTGGAGACCCAGTACTTC.

V and J are TRBV19 and TRBJ2-1, with D possibly being TRBD1 (6 bases). Trimming took off 8 bases at V and 6 bases at J, with 20 bases between the two ends. The germline V gene encodes CDR1 LNHDA and CDR2 SQIVND (reference sequence). The CDR3 covers 15 residues. The CDR3 bases are TGTGCCAGTTCTGAGCTGCAGGGGAAGGGCAATGAGCAGTTCTTC. Protein product: CASSELQGKGNEQFF.

This chain uses TRBV28 with TRBJ1-5; TRBD1 might be the D (6 bases). This CDR3 is 15 amino acids long. V gave up 4 bases and J gave up 9 bases, with 19 bases separating them. Germline V gives CDR1 MDHEN, CDR2 SYDVKM. CDR3 sequence reads: CASSSTVSVRGPQHF. In DNA, the CDR3 is TGTGCCAGCAGTTCTACCGTCTCAGTCAGGGGGCCCCAGCATTTT.

This clone was detected only a few times. The chain employs TRBV4-1 and TRBJ2-1, with a possible D match to TRBD2 (6 bases). Per the germline V gene, CDR1 is MGHRA and CDR2 is YSYEKL. Trimming stripped 0 bases from V and 3 bases from J, with 21 bases between. The CDR3 length is 19 residues. DNA for the CDR3: TGCGCCAGCAGCCAAGAGGGGGGTTTCTGGACCGGAGACTACAATGAGCAGTTCTTC. It encodes CASSQEGGFWTGDYNEQFF.

This clone was counted once. The V and J genes are TRBV2 and TRBJ1-5; the D is unclear. The CDR3 contains 13 residues. In germline, CDR1 is SNHLY, CDR2 FYNNEI. Trimming stripped 7 bases from V and 0 bases from J, with 7 bases between. The CDR3 sequence: CASTEYSNQPQHF. In DNA form, the CDR3 reads TGTGCCAGCACAGAATATAGCAATCAGCCCCAGCATTTT.

The V call is TRBV5-8, the J call TRBJ1-1, with D uncertain. Germline values: CDR1 SGHTS, CDR2 YDEGEE. Between the trimmed V and J ends, which lost 2 bases and 3 bases, there was a span of 8 bases. CDR3 length: 13 residues. CDR3 sequence: CASSFDTYTEAFF. The DNA of the CDR3 is TGTGCCAGCAGCTTCGACACGTACACTGAAGCTTTCTTT.

The chain couples TRBV5-1 to TRBJ2-7, with TRBD2 as a possible D gene (6 bases). Trimming took 4 bases from V and 3 from J, leaving 14 bases between them. CDR1 and CDR2 (germline): SGHRS, YFSETQ. This CDR3 spans 14 amino acids. The CDR3 nucleotides are TGCGCCAGCAGCAACCGGGACTCCAACTACGAGCAGTACTTC. It codes for CASSNRDSNYEQYF.

This clone appeared once. The chain combines TRBV2 with TRBJ2-1; 9 nucleotides align to TRBD2. Germline V lookup: CDR1 SNHLY, CDR2 FYNNEI. The V segment lost 5 bases and the J segment 8 bases; nucleotides outside the gene matches: 7. The CDR3 extends over 14 amino acids. CDR3 region: CASSRREGPHEQFF. The CDR3 nucleotides are TGTGCCAGCAGTAGGCGGGAGGGCCCCCATGAGCAGTTCTTC. Variable domain in full (rest from reference TRBV2 and TRBJ2-1): EPEVTQTPSHQVTQMGQEVILRCVPISNHLYFYWYRQILGQKVEFLVSFYNNEISEKSEIFDDQFSVERPDGSNFTLKIRSTKLEDSAMYFCASSRREGPHEQFFGPGTRLTVL.

In this sample, this clone turned up a few times. The V and J genes are TRBV10-3 and TRBJ2-7, with 8 bases lining up with TRBD1. CDR3 length: 13 amino acids. Germline V gene lookup returns CDR1 ENHRY and CDR2 SYGVKD. The trim removed 2 bases at V and 5 bases at J, leaving 2 bases unmatched. CDR3: CAISERTGNEQYF. The CDR3 DNA sequence: TGTGCCATCAGTGAGCGGACAGGGAACGAGCAGTACTTC.

The chain employs TRBV13 and TRBJ1-1; D is unclear. This CDR3 is built from 15 residues. Deletions cut 5 bases from V and 0 bases from J, with 13 bases between. Germline V gene lookup returns CDR1 PRHDT and CDR2 FYEKMQ (reference sequence). In nucleotides, the CDR3 is TGTGCCAGCAGCCACGGACTTCGGTTGAACACTGAAGCTTTCTTT. It specifies CASSHGLRLNTEAFF.

This clone has just one count. The junction differs from germline at one of its ends, possibly a read error. Within the sample, other DNA sequences also encode this same CDR3. The genes are TRBV11-2 and TRBJ2-2, with D perhaps matching TRBD2 (5 bases). The germline gives CDR1 SGHAT, CDR2 FQNNGV. This CDR3 is 14 amino acids long. The CDR3 DNA reads TGTGCCAGCAGCTTGGGCCAGCTGACCGGGGAACTGTTTTTT. This translates into CASSLGQLTGELFF.

This chain links TRBV6-6 with TRBJ1-3; maybe TRBD1 (6 bases). V was trimmed by 4 bases and J by 2 bases, leaving 9 bases between them. CDR3 length equals 14 residues. Germline CDR1 MNHNY, CDR2 SVGAGI (reference sequence). The CDR3 sequence: CASSWGQAGNTIYF. The CDR3 coding sequence is TGTGCCAGCAGTTGGGGACAAGCTGGAAACACCATATATTTT.

CDR3: CASRYYRAGNTEAFF. The CDR3 nucleotides read TGTGCCAGCAGATATTACAGGGCTGGGAACACTGAAGCTTTCTTT. This chain connects TRBV28 to TRBJ1-1, with a possible D match to TRBD1 (6 bases). Trimming took 6 bases from V and 1 from J, leaving 15 bases between them. The CDR3 sequence is 15 residues long. Germline values: CDR1 MDHEN, CDR2 SYDVKM.